This TCR beta chain is drawn from a study of T cells after yellow fever vaccination. Study-wide results and caveats: After the booster, over 95% of CD4 and about nine tenths of CD8 primary-response clones were re-detected.

The CDR3 covers 12 residues. CDR1 is DFQATT, CDR2 SNEGSKA, per germline (reference sequence). The V and J ends lost 3 bases and 5 bases respectively, with 10 bases between them. 5'RACE template switching added a universal primer site and UMIs to TCR cDNA. In TCRdb, the 5' RACE reads were re-called with MiXCR into one record per CDR3 protein. Of approximately 600,000 distinct CDR3 sequences in the sample, 12% were seen once. This clonotype came up a few times. The antigen remains unidentified. This TCR was sampled from a man aged 30 to 39 who received the YFV17D yellow fever vaccine. The sample consisted of PBMCs, taken on the day of the yellow fever booster vaccination. V and J are TRBV20-1 and TRBJ2-5; D gene unclear. CDR3 residues: CSARDLGETQYF. Here the CDR3 DNA reads TGCAGTGCTAGGGACCTGGGCGAGACCCAGTACTTC.